This entry features one T cell receptor (beta chain) sequence. This sample is part of a study of blood T cells in healthy people across ages. V dropped 4 bases and J dropped 5 bases, with 16 bases sitting between them. Germline V gene sequence: CDR1 SGHNT, CDR2 YYREEE (reference sequence). The CDR3 length is 15 residues. For the second PCR, which ran for 7 to 11 cycles, a sample-barcoded 5' primer and a J-beta primer mix were used. MiXCR, run by TCRdb on the 5' RACE reads, gives a single entry per CDR3 protein. The sample carries some 900,000 distinct CDR3 sequences, about 48% recorded once. The source of this sequence is a man aged 30 to 39 in good health. Sequenced: blood. The V gene is TRBV5-4, the J gene TRBJ2-1; D not resolved. CDR3 nucleotide sequence: TGTGCCAGCAGCCCGCCCATATCACTTAACAATGAGCAGTTCTTC. Protein: CASSPPISLNNEQFF.